A single sample gave rise to the 28 T cell receptor beta chains below, sequenced in a study of T cells in localized non-small cell lung cancer. Method: immunoSEQ multiplex PCR; TCRdb's copy keeps in-frame clones and lacks some. There are 60,000 to 85,000 clones in the sample; about 86% occur only once, and about a fifth lies in the top ten. Source: peripheral blood, taken before any cancer treatment. The receptors come from a male donor older than 55 with stage III squamous cell lung carcinoma.

The CDR3 bases are TGTGCCATCAGTGGAGAGACAGGGAACCATTCCCGCTCATACTACGAGCAGTACTTC. This sequence encodes CAISGETGNHSRSYYEQYF. V is TRBV10-3 and J is TRBJ2-7; 7 bases fit TRBD1. The length of the CDR3 is 19 residues. V gave up 4 bases and J gave up 3 bases; unmatched junction bases: 21. Germline V gives CDR1 ENHRY, CDR2 SYGVKD.

This sequence joins TRBV18 and TRBJ1-4, with 7 bases identical to TRBD1. Unmatched junction bases numbered 4, after V lost 0 bases and J lost 0 bases. The CDR3 runs 17 residues. The germline CDR1 and CDR2 sequences are KGHSH and LQKENI. The CDR3 region has the DNA TGTGCCAGCTCACCACCGAAGGGGGCTGCAACTAATGAAAAACTGTTTTTT. Translating it yields CASSPPKGAATNEKLFF.

This chain joins TRBV5-1 and TRBJ1-3; a possible D gene is TRBD1 (6 bases). The CDR3 loop spans 17 amino acids. Trimming took 3 bases from V and 6 from J, leaving 22 bases between them. The germline V gene encodes CDR1 SGHRS and CDR2 YFSETQ. This CDR3 is CASSWGPTGASLNTIYF. The CDR3 bases are TGCGCCAGCAGCTGGGGGCCGACGGGGGCTAGCTTAAACACCATATATTTT.

A few counts support this clone. The chain combines TRBV4-1 with TRBJ1-2; D perhaps matches TRBD1 (5 bases). Trimming removed 3 bases at V and 0 bases at J, with 17 bases between. CDR1 is MGHRA, CDR2 YSYEKL, per germline. This CDR3 is 17 amino acids long. The DNA of the CDR3 is TGCGCCAGCAGCCATCCAGGTGGGAGGGGAGCTAACTATGGCTACACCTTC. Translated, it gives CASSHPGGRGANYGYTF.

The chain recombines TRBV7-2 with TRBJ1-2; tentatively, D is TRBD1 (5 bases). CDR1 SGHTA and CDR2 FQGNSA come from the germline V gene. Between the trimmed V and J ends, which lost 7 bases and 4 bases, there was a span of 16 bases. The CDR3 runs 14 residues. CDR3 in DNA: TGTGCCAGCACCCGCCAGGGTAGTAGCTATGGCTACACCTTC. Translated: CASTRQGSSYGYTF.

CDR3 nucleotide sequence: TGTGCCACCAGCAGAGACGCTGGGTCATACGGGACTGAAGCTTTCTTT. Encoded protein: CATSRDAGSYGTEAFF. The chain carries TRBV15 and TRBJ1-1, with no clear D. Trimming took off 0 bases at V and 5 bases at J, with 16 bases between the two ends. CDR3 length equals 16 residues. Germline CDR1 is LNHNV and CDR2 is YYDKDF (reference sequence).

The gene calls are TRBV6-6 and TRBJ1-3; weak D call: TRBD1 (6 bases). Germline CDR1 MNHNY, CDR2 SVGAGI (reference sequence). V was cut by 4 bases and J by 10 bases, with 17 bases left in between. This CDR3 comprises 14 residues. CDR3 protein: CASSSSGAPETIYF. The CDR3 DNA reads as TGTGCCAGCAGTTCGTCAGGGGCGCCAGAGACCATATATTTT.

The chain employs TRBV29-1 and TRBJ2-5, with D perhaps assigned TRBD1 or TRBD2 (5 bases each). The germline V gene encodes CDR1 SQVTM and CDR2 ANQGSEA. CDR3 length equals 13 residues. V dropped 6 bases and J dropped 4 bases, with 15 bases sitting between them. The CDR3, as DNA: TGCAGCGTCGGTCAGGGAGTTGGAGAGACCCAGTACTTC. Translation gives CSVGQGVGETQYF.

The J gene is TRBJ2-2, the V gene TRBV19, with D unclear. The CDR3 is 13 residues long. Trimming removed 4 bases at V and 0 bases at J, with 3 bases between. CDR1 is LNHDA and CDR2 is SQIVND in the germline V gene (reference sequence). In DNA, the CDR3 is TGTGCCAGTAGTACCCCGAACACCGGGGAGCTGTTTTTT. It codes for CASSTPNTGELFF.

This clone was counted between two and nine times. The chain employs TRBV6-5 and TRBJ1-6, with TRBD1 identical over 9 bases. V lost 10 bases and J lost 8; bases outside the gene matches: 9. This CDR3 spans 14 amino acids. Germline V gives CDR1 MNHEY, CDR2 SVGAGI. CDR3: CATSAGTGYSPLHF. The CDR3 coding sequence is TGTGCCACCTCCGCCGGGACAGGGTATTCACCCCTCCACTTT.

The chain couples TRBV23-1 to TRBJ2-5; D might be TRBD1 (5 bases). Being an ORF, TRBV23-1 has a function that is uncertain. V was trimmed by 4 bases and J by 1 base, leaving 19 bases between them. CDR3 length: 17 residues. Written as DNA, the CDR3 is TGCGCCAGCAGTCGACAGCCTCGGGCCCCGCTCCAAGAGACCCAGTACTTC. It is translated as CASSRQPRAPLQETQYF.

The V gene is TRBV5-1, the J gene TRBJ1-6, with TRBD1 matching 7 bases. J lost 7 bases, V lost 3 bases, and 7 bases had no gene match. The CDR3 runs 15 residues. Germline CDR1 and CDR2: SGHRS and YFSETQ. CDR3 DNA: TGCGCCAGCAGCTGGAACGGACAGGAGAATTCACCCCTCCACTTT. This codes for CASSWNGQENSPLHF.

V and J are TRBV19 and TRBJ2-6; 9 bases line up with TRBD1. CDR3 length: 17 amino acids. The junction had 9 bases not matched to a gene; V was cut back by 7 bases and J by 2 bases. Germline V gives CDR1 LNHDA, CDR2 SQIVND (reference sequence). The CDR3 reads CASTAGQGRAGANVLTF. The CDR3 region has the DNA TGTGCCAGTACCGCGGGACAGGGACGGGCTGGGGCCAACGTCCTGACTTTC.

V and J are TRBV6-1 and TRBJ2-3, with 7 bases lining up with TRBD1. The V gene end was trimmed by 5 bases and the J gene end by 1 base; junction bases not matched to a gene: 3. The CDR3 extends over 14 amino acids. The germline V gene has CDR1 MNHNS and CDR2 SASEGT. CDR3 sequence: CASSRDRGTDTQYF. DNA of the CDR3: TGTGCCAGCAGTCGGGACAGAGGCACAGATACGCAGTATTTT.

V gene TRBV7-9 combines with J gene TRBJ1-6; the D gene is possibly TRBD1 (6 bases). The CDR3 is 14 amino acids. V dropped 5 bases and J dropped 5 bases, with 10 bases sitting between them. The germline gives CDR1 SEHNR, CDR2 FQNEAQ (reference sequence). The CDR3 nucleotides read TGTGCCAGCAGCAGACAGGAACATAATTCACCCCTCCACTTT. The encoded protein is CASSRQEHNSPLHF. The full variable domain, completed using reference TRBV7-9 and TRBJ1-6, is DTGVSQNPRHKITKRGQNVTFRCDPISEHNRLYWYRQTLGQGPEFLTYFQNEAQLEKSRLLSDRFSAERPKGSFSTLEIQRTEQGDSAMYLCASSRQEHNSPLHFGNGTRLTVT.

The chain combines TRBV9 with TRBJ2-5, with D perhaps TRBD1 (5 bases). V was clipped by 4 bases and J by 2 bases, with 18 bases between them. CDR3 size: 16 residues. The germline gives CDR1 SGDLS, CDR2 YYNGEE. CDR3 sequence reads: CASSLSTGAFQETQYF. In nucleotides, the CDR3 is TGTGCCAGCAGCTTGTCCACAGGCGCTTTTCAAGAGACCCAGTACTTC.

The rearrangement joins TRBV6-5 to TRBJ1-1; no clear D gene. Trimming removed 7 bases from V and 4 bases from J, with 13 bases in between. This CDR3 region has 13 residues. Germline CDR1 is MNHEY and CDR2 is SVGAGI. CDR3 nucleotide sequence: TGTGCCAGCACCTTCGGAGGTGGCACTGAAGCTTTCTTT. It translates to CASTFGGGTEAFF.

The J gene is TRBJ2-1, the V gene TRBV4-1, with a tentative D call TRBD1 (6 bases). Trimming shortened V by 4 bases and J by 4 bases, and 17 bases separated the two germline ends. The CDR3 has 16 residues. The germline V gene has CDR1 MGHRA and CDR2 YSYEKL. Here the CDR3 DNA reads TGCGCCAGCAGCCCCGAGGGTCAGGGGAATTACAATGAGCAGTTCTTC. It yields the protein CASSPEGQGNYNEQFF.

This clone has a count of ten or more. V and J are TRBV14 and TRBJ1-2; D may be TRBD1 (6 bases). The germline CDR1 and CDR2 sequences are SGHDN and FVKESK. The CDR3 has 16 amino acids. V was pared by 3 bases and J by 7 bases, with 21 bases between. In nucleotides, the CDR3 is TGTGCCAGCAGCCAGTGGGCGGCAGGGGACGCTAGTGGCTACACCTTC. Its protein product is CASSQWAAGDASGYTF.

The V gene is TRBV6-4, the J gene TRBJ1-2, with 8 bases aligning to TRBD1. V gave up 6 bases and J gave up 7 bases; unmatched junction bases: 19. Germline assignment: CDR1 MRHNA and CDR2 SNTAGT. The CDR3 consists of 17 residues. Here the CDR3 reads CASSLTGTGGQSGGYTF. CDR3 DNA sequence: TGTGCCAGCAGCTTAACTGGGACAGGCGGACAAAGTGGTGGCTACACCTTC.

J is TRBJ2-7 and V is TRBV7-8, with a weak D call TRBD2 (5 bases). CDR1 is SGHVS, CDR2 FQNEAQ, per germline. V gave up 6 bases and J gave up 1 base, with 13 bases separating them. This CDR3 has 14 residues. The CDR3 bases are TGTGCCAGCAGTCAAAACAGAGGGTCCTACGAGCAGTACTTC. Residues: CASSQNRGSYEQYF.

The chain has TRBV5-1 and TRBJ1-5; D is perhaps TRBD1 (5 bases). From germline, CDR1 is SGHRS and CDR2 YFSETQ. CDR3 length: 16 residues. Trimming took 4 bases from V and 4 from J, leaving 18 bases between them. The CDR3 is CASSPGGRVENQPQHF. CDR3 coding DNA: TGCGCCAGCAGCCCAGGCGGCAGGGTAGAAAATCAGCCCCAGCATTTT.

The rearrangement links TRBV10-3 to TRBJ2-2; weak D call: TRBD1 (6 bases). The V end lost 4 bases, the J end lost 8 bases, and 14 bases lay between the germline ends. CDR1 and CDR2 (germline): ENHRY, SYGVKD. There are 14 residues in the CDR3. DNA of the CDR3: TGTGCCATCAGTGCCACACAGGGCCCTGGGGAGCTGTTTTTT. It translates to CAISATQGPGELFF.

J is TRBJ1-1 and V is TRBV21-1. TRBV21-1 is a known pseudogene. This CDR3 has 16 residues. CDR3 bases: TGTGCCAGCAGCCCCAGATACGAAATTTGGGGCACTGAAGCTTTCTTT. Amino acid sequence: CASSPRYEIWGTEAFF.

The V and J genes are TRBV6-5 and TRBJ2-7, with D possibly being TRBD1 or TRBD2 (5 bases each). Trimming cost V 6 bases and J 3 bases, with 18 bases left between them. CDR3 length: 15 residues. Germline CDR1 is MNHEY and CDR2 is SVGAGI. This chain's CDR3 is CASRQASGSYYEQYV. The CDR3 DNA is TGTGCCAGCAGGCAAGCTTCAGGGAGTTACTACGAGCAGTACGTC.

V gene TRBV10-1 combines with J gene TRBJ2-2; no definite D call. The germline CDR1 and CDR2 sequences are WNHNN and SYGVQD (reference sequence). The length of the CDR3 is 13 residues. Deletions cut 2 bases from V and 2 bases from J, with 3 bases between. In nucleotides, the CDR3 is TGCGCCAGCAGTGAGGACAACACCGGGGAGCTGTTTTTT. Its protein product is CASSEDNTGELFF.

This clone was recorded once. The chain uses TRBV7-6 and TRBJ1-6; the D gene is possibly TRBD1 (5 bases). This CDR3 region has 16 residues. Germline V CDR1 and CDR2: SGHVS, FNYEAQ. V was cut by 4 bases and J by 0 bases, with 10 bases left in between. CDR3 in DNA: TGTGCCAGCAGCTCCAGAGGGGTCTCCTATAATTCACCCCTCCACTTT. Protein: CASSSRGVSYNSPLHF.

This rearrangement joins TRBV27 to TRBJ1-2; 8 bases agree with TRBD1. Germline V gene data show CDR1 as MNHEY and CDR2 as SMNVEV (reference sequence). The CDR3 length is 13 residues. V shed 4 bases and J 4 bases; nucleotides not matched to a gene: 2. CDR3 in amino acids: CASSSQGVYGYTF. CDR3 coding DNA: TGTGCCAGCAGTTCACAGGGGGTCTATGGCTACACCTTC.